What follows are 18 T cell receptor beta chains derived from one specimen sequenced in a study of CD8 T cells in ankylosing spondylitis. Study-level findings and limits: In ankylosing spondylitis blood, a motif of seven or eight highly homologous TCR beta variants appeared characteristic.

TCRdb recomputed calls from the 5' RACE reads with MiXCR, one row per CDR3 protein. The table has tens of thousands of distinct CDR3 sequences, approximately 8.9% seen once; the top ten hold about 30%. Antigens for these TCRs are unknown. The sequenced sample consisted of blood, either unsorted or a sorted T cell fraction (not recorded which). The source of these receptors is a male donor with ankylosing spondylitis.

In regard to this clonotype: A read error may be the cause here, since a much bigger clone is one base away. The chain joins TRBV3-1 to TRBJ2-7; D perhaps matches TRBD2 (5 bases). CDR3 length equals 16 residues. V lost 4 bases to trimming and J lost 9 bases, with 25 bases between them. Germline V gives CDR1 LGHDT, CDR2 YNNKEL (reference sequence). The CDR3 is CASSPLLRPPFGVQYF. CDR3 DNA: TGTGCCAGCAGCCCCTTATTGAGACCCCCGTTCGGGGTGCAGTACTTC.

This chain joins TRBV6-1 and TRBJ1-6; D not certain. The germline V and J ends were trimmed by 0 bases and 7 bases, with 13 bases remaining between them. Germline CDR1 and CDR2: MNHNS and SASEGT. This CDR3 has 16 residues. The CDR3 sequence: CASSEAQRVGNSPLHF. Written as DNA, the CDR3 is TGTGCCAGCAGTGAAGCGCAACGGGTTGGGAATTCACCCCTCCACTTT.

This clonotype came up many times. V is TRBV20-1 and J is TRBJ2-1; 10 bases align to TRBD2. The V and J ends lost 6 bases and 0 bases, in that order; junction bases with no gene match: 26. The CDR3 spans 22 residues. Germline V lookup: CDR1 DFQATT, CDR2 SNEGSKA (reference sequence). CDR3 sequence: CSASDRGGLAGVSQDSYNEQFF. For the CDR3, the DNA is TGCAGTGCGTCCGACAGGGGAGGGCTAGCGGGAGTTAGCCAGGACTCCTACAATGAGCAGTTCTTC.

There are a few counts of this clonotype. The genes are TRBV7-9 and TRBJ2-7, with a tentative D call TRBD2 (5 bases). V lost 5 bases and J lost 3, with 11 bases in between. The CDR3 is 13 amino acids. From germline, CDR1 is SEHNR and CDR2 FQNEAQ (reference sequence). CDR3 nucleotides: TGTGCCAGCAGCGCGGGCCTGAGCTACGAGCAGTACGTC. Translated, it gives CASSAGLSYEQYV.

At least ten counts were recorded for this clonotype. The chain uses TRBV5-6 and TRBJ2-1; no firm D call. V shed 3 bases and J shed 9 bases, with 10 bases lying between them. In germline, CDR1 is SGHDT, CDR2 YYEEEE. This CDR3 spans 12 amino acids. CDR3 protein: CASSSDRSEQFF. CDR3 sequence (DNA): TGTGCCAGCAGCTCGGACCGTTCTGAGCAGTTCTTC.

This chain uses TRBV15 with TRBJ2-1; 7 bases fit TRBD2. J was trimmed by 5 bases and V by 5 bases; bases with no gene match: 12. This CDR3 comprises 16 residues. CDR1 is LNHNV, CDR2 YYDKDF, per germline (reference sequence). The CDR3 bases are TGTGCCACCAGCGAACGAAGCGGGATCGGCGACAATGAGCAGTTCTTC. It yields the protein CATSERSGIGDNEQFF.

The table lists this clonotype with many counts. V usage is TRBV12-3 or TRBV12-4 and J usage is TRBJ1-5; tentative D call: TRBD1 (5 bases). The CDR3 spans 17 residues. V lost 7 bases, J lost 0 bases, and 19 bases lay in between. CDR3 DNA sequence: TGTGCCAGCAAGAGGGGTGTCCTGCTCGGTAGCAATCAGCCCCAGCATTTT. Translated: CASKRGVLLGSNQPQHF.

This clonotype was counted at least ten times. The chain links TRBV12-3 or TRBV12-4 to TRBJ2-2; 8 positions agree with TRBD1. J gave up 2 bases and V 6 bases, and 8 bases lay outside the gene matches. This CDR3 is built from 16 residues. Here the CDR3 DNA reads TGTGCCAGCAGCTTGGGACAGGTGGAAAACACCGGGGAGCTGTTTTTT. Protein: CASSLGQVENTGELFF.

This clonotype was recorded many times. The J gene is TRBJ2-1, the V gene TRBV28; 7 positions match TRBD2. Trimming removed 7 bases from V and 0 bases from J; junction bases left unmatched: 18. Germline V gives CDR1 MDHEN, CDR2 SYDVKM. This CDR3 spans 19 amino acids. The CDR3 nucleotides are TGTGCCAGCACTACGACGCGGGTAGCGGGCCAGAGCTCCTACAATGAGCAGTTCTTC. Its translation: CASTTTRVAGQSSYNEQFF.

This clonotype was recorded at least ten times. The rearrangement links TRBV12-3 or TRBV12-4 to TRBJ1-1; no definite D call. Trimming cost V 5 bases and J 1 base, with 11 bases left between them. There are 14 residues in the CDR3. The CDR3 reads CASSPHGGNTEAFF. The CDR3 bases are TGTGCCAGCAGTCCCCACGGAGGGAACACTGAAGCTTTCTTT.

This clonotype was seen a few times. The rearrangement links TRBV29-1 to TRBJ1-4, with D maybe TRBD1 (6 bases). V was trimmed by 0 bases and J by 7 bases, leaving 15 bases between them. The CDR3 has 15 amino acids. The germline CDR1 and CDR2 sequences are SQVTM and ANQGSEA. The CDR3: CSVEDWGAGGEKLFF. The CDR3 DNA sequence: TGCAGCGTTGAAGATTGGGGGGCGGGTGGTGAAAAACTGTTTTTT.

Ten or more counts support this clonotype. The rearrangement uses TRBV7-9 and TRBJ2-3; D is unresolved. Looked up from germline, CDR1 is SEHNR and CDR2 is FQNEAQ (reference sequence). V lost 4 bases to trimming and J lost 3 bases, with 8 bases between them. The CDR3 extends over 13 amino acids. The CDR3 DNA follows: TGTGCCAGCAGCTCCAGTGGGACAGATACGCAGTATTTT. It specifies CASSSSGTDTQYF.

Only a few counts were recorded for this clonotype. The CDR3 DNA is TGTGCCAGCAGCCCCACTTACGGGGGCAACTATGGCTACACCTTC. It translates to CASSPTYGGNYGYTF. This sequence joins TRBV28 and TRBJ1-2, with a tentative D call TRBD1 (6 bases). V was clipped by 6 bases and J by 2 bases, with 16 bases between them. The CDR3 sequence is 15 residues long. Looked up from germline, CDR1 is MDHEN and CDR2 is SYDVKM.

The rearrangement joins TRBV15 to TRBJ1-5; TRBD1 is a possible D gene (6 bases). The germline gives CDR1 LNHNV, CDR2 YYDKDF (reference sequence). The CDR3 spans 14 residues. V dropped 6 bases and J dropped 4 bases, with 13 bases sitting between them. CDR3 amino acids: CATRAGAPNQPQHF. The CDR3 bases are TGTGCCACCAGAGCAGGGGCTCCTAATCAGCCCCAGCATTTT.

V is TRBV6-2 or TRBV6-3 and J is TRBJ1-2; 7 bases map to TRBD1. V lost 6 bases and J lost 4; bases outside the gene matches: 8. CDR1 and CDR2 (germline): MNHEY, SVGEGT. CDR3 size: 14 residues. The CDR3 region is CASRTGQLGYGYTF. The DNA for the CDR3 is TGTGCCAGCAGGACGGGACAGTTGGGCTATGGCTACACCTTC.

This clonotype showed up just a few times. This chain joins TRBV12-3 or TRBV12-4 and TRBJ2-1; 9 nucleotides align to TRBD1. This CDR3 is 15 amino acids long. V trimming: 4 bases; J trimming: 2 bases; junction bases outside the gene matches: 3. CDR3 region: CASSWTGVPYNEQFF. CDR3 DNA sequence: TGTGCCAGCAGTTGGACAGGGGTTCCCTACAATGAGCAGTTCTTC.

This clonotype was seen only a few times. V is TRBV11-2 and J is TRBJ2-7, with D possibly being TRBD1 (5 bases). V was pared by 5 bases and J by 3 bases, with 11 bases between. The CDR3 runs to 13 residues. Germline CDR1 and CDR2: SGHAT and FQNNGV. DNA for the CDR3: TGTGCCAGCAGCCCTCCAGGGTACTACGAGCAGTACTTC. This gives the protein CASSPPGYYEQYF. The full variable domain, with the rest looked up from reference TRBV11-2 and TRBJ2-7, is EAGVAQSPRYKIIEKRQSVAFWCNPISGHATLYWYQQILGQGPKLLIQFQNNGVVDDSQLPKDRFSAERLKGVDSTLKIQPAKLEDSAVYLCASSPPGYYEQYFGPGTRLTVT.

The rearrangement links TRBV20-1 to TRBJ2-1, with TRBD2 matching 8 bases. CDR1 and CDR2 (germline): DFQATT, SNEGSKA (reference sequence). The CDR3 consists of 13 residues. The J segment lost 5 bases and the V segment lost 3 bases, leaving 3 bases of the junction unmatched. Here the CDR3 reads CSASGRGNNEQFF. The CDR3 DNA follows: TGCAGTGCTAGCGGGAGGGGCAACAATGAGCAGTTCTTC.